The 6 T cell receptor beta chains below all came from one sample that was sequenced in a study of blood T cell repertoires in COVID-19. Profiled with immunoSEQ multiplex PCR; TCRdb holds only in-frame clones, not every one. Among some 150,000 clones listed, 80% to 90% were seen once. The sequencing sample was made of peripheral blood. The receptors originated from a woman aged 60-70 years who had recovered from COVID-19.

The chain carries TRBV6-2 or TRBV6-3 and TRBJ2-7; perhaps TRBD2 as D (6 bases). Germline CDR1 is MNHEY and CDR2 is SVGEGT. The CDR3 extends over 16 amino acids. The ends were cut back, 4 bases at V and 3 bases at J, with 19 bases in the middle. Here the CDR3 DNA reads TGTGCCAGCAGTTCCCCTTGGGGGAGGACTGACTACGAGCAGTACTTC. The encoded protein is CASSSPWGRTDYEQYF.

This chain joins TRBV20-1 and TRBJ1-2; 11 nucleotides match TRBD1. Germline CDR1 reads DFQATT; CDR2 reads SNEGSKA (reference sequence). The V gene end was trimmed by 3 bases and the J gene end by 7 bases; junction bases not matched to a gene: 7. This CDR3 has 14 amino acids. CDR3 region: CSASVLGTGGGYTF. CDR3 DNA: TGCAGTGCTAGTGTTCTGGGGACAGGGGGTGGCTACACCTTC.

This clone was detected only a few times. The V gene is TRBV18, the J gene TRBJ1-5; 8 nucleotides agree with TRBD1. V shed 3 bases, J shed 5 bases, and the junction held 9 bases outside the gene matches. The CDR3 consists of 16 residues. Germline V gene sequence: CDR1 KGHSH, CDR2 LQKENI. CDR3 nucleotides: TGTGCCAGCTCACCTATGAGGGCAGGGGGCTATCAGCCCCAGCATTTT. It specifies CASSPMRAGGYQPQHF.

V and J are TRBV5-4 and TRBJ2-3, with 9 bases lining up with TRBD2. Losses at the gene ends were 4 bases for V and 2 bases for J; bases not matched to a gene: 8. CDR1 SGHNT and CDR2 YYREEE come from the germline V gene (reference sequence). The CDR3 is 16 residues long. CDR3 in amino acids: CASSRQRGAATDTQYF. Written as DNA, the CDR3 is TGTGCCAGCAGCAGGCAGCGGGGGGCCGCCACAGATACGCAGTATTTT.

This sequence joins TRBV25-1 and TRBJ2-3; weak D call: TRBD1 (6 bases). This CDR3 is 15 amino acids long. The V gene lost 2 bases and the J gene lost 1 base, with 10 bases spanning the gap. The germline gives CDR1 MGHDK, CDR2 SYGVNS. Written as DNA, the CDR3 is TGTGCCAGCAGTGAAAAGGCAGGGGGCACAGATACGCAGTATTTT. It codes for CASSEKAGGTDTQYF.

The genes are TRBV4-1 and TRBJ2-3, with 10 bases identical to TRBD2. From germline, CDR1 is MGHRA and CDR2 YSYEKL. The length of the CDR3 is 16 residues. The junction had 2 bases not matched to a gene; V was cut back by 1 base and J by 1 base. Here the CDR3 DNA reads TGCGCCAGCAGCCAAGGCCTAGCGGGGGGCACAGATACGCAGTATTTT. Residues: CASSQGLAGGTDTQYF.